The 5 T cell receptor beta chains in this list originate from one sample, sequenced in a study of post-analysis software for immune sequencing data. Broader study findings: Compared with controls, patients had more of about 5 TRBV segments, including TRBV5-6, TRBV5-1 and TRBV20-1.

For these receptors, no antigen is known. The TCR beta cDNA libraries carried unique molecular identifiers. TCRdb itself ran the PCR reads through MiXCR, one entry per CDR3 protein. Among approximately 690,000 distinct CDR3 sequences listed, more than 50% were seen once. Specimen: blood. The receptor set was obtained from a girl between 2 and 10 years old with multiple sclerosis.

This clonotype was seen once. DNA of the CDR3: TGTGCCAGCAGCGTAACGACAGCCAAGAACACTGAAGCTTTCTTT. Translated: CASSVTTAKNTEAFF. J is TRBJ1-1 and V is TRBV9; TRBD1 might be the D (5 bases). CDR1 and CDR2 from the germline V gene are SGDLS and YYNGEE. The ends were cut back, 1 base at V and 1 base at J, with 11 bases in the middle. CDR3 size: 15 residues.

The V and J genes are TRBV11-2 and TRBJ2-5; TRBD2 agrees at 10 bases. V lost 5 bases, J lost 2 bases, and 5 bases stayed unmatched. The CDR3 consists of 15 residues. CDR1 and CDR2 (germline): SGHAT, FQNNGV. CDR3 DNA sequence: TGTGCCAGCAGCGATGAAGCGGGGGGGCAAGAGACCCAGTACTTC. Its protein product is CASSDEAGGQETQYF.

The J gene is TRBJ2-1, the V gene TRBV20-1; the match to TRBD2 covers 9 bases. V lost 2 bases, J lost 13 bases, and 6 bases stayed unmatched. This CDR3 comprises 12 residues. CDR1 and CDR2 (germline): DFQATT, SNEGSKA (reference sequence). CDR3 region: CSARSLAGAQFF. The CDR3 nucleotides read TGCAGTGCTAGATCCTTAGCGGGGGCCCAGTTCTTC.

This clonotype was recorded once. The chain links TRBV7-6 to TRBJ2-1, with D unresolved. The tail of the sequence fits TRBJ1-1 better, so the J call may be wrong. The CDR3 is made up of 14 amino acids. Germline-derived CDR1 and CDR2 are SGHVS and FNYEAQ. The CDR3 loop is CASSFSQTRREAFF. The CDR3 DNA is TGTGCCAGCAGCTTTTCACAGACGAGGAGGGAAGCTTTCTTT.

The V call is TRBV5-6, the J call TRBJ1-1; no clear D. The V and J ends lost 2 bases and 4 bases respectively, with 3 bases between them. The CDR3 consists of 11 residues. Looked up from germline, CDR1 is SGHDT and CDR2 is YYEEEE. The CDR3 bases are TGTGCCAGCAGCTTCCCCACTGAAGCTTTCTTT. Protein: CASSFPTEAFF.